What follows are 27 T cell receptor beta chains derived from one specimen sequenced in a study of OX40 agonist ivuxolimab in advanced cancers. The library was made by the immunoSEQ multiplex PCR assay. TCRdb provides this immuneACCESS table in a form limited to in-frame rearrangements. Some clones are lacking; in checked studies, under half of them reflect an unresolved V gene, and why the rest are absent is not known. The sample data list roughly 90,000 clones, and under 95% of these were observed just once. The top ten hold under 0.35% of the sample. This specimen was CD4+ or CD8+ T cells sorted from blood, taken in a trial of the OX40 agonist ivuxolimab. The receptor source for this set is an adult with an advanced solid tumor such as melanoma, head and neck, liver or kidney cancer.

The V call is TRBV7-2, the J call TRBJ2-5; tentatively, D is TRBD2 (5 bases). The CDR3 has 15 residues. V was clipped by 2 bases and J by 5 bases, with 15 bases between them. Germline loops: CDR1 SGHTA, CDR2 FQGNSA. CDR3 region: CASSLSSRPGETQYF. CDR3 DNA sequence: TGTGCCAGCAGCTTATCTAGCCGCCCGGGGGAGACCCAGTACTTC.

In its sample, this clone was seen a few times. The chain links TRBV28 to TRBJ2-7; 7 bases line up with TRBD2. After removal of 3 bases from V and 1 base from J, the junction contained 6 bases not matched to a gene. The germline gives CDR1 MDHEN, CDR2 SYDVKM. The CDR3 runs 15 residues. The CDR3 region is CASSLGGVGSYEQYF. CDR3 DNA: TGTGCCAGCAGTTTGGGGGGGGTTGGATCCTACGAGCAGTACTTC.

This clone was detected once. The chain is built from TRBV9 and TRBJ2-5, with 8 nucleotides matching TRBD2. The V gene end was trimmed by 3 bases and the J gene end by 5 bases; junction bases not matched to a gene: 9. The CDR3 is 15 amino acids. CDR1 and CDR2 from the germline V gene are SGDLS and YYNGEE. CDR3 nucleotides: TGTGCCAGCAGCGCGAGAGGACTAGCAGATGAGACCCAGTACTTC. Protein product: CASSARGLADETQYF.

This chain uses TRBV19 with TRBJ2-1; 14 bases are a match to TRBD2. The CDR3 is made up of 19 amino acids. CDR1 LNHDA and CDR2 SQIVND come from the germline V gene (reference sequence). With 5 bases clipped from V and 7 bases from J, the junction kept 16 bases outside the gene matches. In DNA, the CDR3 is TGTGCCAGTAGTTCACCGGGACTAGCGGGAGAAGGCGGCGGGAATGAGCAGTTCTTC. Amino acids: CASSSPGLAGEGGGNEQFF.

This chain connects TRBV7-2 to TRBJ2-3, with 11 positions matching TRBD2. The germline gives CDR1 SGHTA, CDR2 FQGNSA. CDR3 size: 17 residues. Unmatched junction bases numbered 8, after V lost 6 bases and J lost 0 bases. This CDR3 is CASSRLAGPSSTDTQYF. The CDR3 nucleotides read TGTGCCAGCAGTAGACTAGCGGGACCGTCTAGCACAGATACGCAGTATTTT.

The V and J genes are TRBV4-2 and TRBJ2-7; either TRBD1 or TRBD2 may fit D (5 bases each). The germline CDR1 and CDR2 sequences are LGHNA and YNFKEQ. V lost 0 bases and J 3 bases, leaving 12 bases between the germline ends. There are 15 residues in the CDR3. The CDR3 reads CASSQERGPFYEQYF. CDR3 DNA sequence: TGTGCCAGCAGCCAAGAGAGGGGTCCCTTCTACGAGCAGTACTTC.

The chain is built from TRBV6-5 and TRBJ1-2, with a possible D match to TRBD1 (6 bases). V was trimmed by 7 bases and J by 2 bases, leaving 17 bases between them. Germline V gene data show CDR1 as MNHEY and CDR2 as SVGAGI. The CDR3 totals 15 residues. The CDR3 here is CASTLTGTSNYGYTF. The CDR3 DNA reads TGTGCCAGCACATTGACAGGTACCTCGAACTATGGCTACACCTTC.

This chain links TRBV29-1 with TRBJ1-3, with D perhaps matching TRBD1 (6 bases). CDR1 and CDR2 from the germline V gene are SQVTM and ANQGSEA. The CDR3 totals 15 residues. Trimming took 2 bases from V and 0 from J, leaving 11 bases between them. The CDR3 DNA sequence: TGCAGCGTTGAACTGAGACAGGCCTCTGGAAACACCATATATTTT. It codes for CSVELRQASGNTIYF. Based on the CDR3 plus reference TRBV29-1 and TRBJ1-3, the full variable domain is SAVISQKPSRDICQRGTSLTIQCQVDSQVTMMFWYRQQPGQSLTLIATANQGSEATYESGFVIDKFPISRPNLTFSTLTVSNMSPEDSSIYLCSVELRQASGNTIYFGEGSWLTVV.

The chain carries TRBV2 and TRBJ2-2; 8 bases agree with TRBD1. The CDR3 sequence is 13 residues long. Trimming took 7 bases from V and 5 from J; bases not matched to a gene: 3. Germline assignment: CDR1 SNHLY and CDR2 FYNNEI. The CDR3 here is CASKWDRTGELFF. The CDR3 DNA reads TGTGCCAGCAAATGGGACAGGACCGGGGAGCTGTTTTTT.

In its sample, this clone was seen once. The chain carries TRBV2 and TRBJ2-5; D is possibly TRBD1 or TRBD2 (5 bases each). The CDR3 has 17 amino acids. Germline V gene sequence: CDR1 SNHLY, CDR2 FYNNEI. The V gene lost 7 bases and the J gene lost 3 bases, with 24 bases spanning the gap. CDR3 region: CASKDIGTPYLKETQYF. CDR3 DNA sequence: TGTGCCAGCAAAGACATCGGGACGCCTTATTTGAAAGAGACCCAGTACTTC.

J is TRBJ1-5 and V is TRBV28, with TRBD1 matching 7 bases. Germline trimming cut 0 bases from V and 5 bases from J; bases unmatched to any gene: 10. The CDR3 runs 17 residues. Germline V CDR1 and CDR2: MDHEN, SYDVKM. The CDR3 region is CASSLWMGTASHQPQHF. In DNA form, the CDR3 reads TGTGCCAGCAGTTTATGGATGGGGACAGCCTCGCATCAGCCCCAGCATTTT.

CDR3 DNA sequence: TGTGCCAGCAGCCAGGAGGGCCTCCCATCCTACGAGCAGTACTTC. Translating it yields CASSQEGLPSYEQYF. This chain uses TRBV7-9 with TRBJ2-7; a weak D match, TRBD2 (6 bases). The germline V and J ends were trimmed by 5 bases and 1 base, with 15 bases remaining between them. The CDR3 covers 15 residues. Germline CDR1 reads SEHNR; CDR2 reads FQNEAQ (reference sequence). Full variable domain (missing parts from reference TRBV7-9 and TRBJ2-7): DTGVSQNPRHKITKRGQNVTFRCDPISEHNRLYWYRQTLGQGPEFLTYFQNEAQLEKSRLLSDRFSAERPKGSFSTLEIQRTEQGDSAMYLCASSQEGLPSYEQYFGPGTRLTVT.

V usage is TRBV28 and J usage is TRBJ1-2; TRBD1 aligns across 7 bases. The CDR3 is 14 residues long. V gave up 5 bases and J gave up 0 bases; unmatched junction bases: 3. The V gene's germline CDR1 is MDHEN and CDR2 SYDVKM. CDR3 sequence: CASSQGTANYGYTF. The DNA of the CDR3 is TGTGCCAGCAGTCAAGGGACAGCTAACTATGGCTACACCTTC.

The chain links TRBV5-5 to TRBJ2-7; 10 positions match TRBD1. The CDR3 sequence is 15 residues long. The V gene's germline CDR1 is SGHKS and CDR2 YYEKEE (reference sequence). Trimming removed 3 bases from V and 1 base from J; junction bases left unmatched: 4. CDR3 DNA: TGTGCCAGCAGCTGGGGACAGGGGAGGTCCTACGAGCAGTACTTC. Its translation: CASSWGQGRSYEQYF.

On this clone: A junction boundary mismatches the germline segment, possibly from a read error. The chain carries TRBV28 and TRBJ2-1, with TRBD2 as a possible D gene (6 bases). The CDR3 is 18 residues long. The germline V gene has CDR1 MDHEN and CDR2 SYDVKM. For the CDR3, the DNA is TGTGCCAGCAGCTTATCAATTTCCGGGACTGGGCGTAAAAAAGGGCCGTTCTTC. Its translation is CASSLSISGTGRKKGPFF.

V is TRBV18 and J is TRBJ1-1; the match to TRBD1 covers 9 bases. V shed 9 bases, J shed 0 bases, and the junction held 8 bases outside the gene matches. Germline CDR1 and CDR2: KGHSH and LQKENI. This CDR3 contains 15 residues. The CDR3 is CASSPDRGLNTEAFF. The CDR3 DNA follows: TGTGCCAGTTCCCCGGACAGGGGACTGAACACTGAAGCTTTCTTT. The whole variable domain, filled in from reference TRBV18 and TRBJ1-1, reads NAGVMQNPRHLVRRRGQEARLRCSPMKGHSHVYWYRQLPEEGLKFMVYLQKENIIDESGMPKERFSAEFPKEGPSILRIQQVVRGDSAAYFCASSPDRGLNTEAFFGQGTRLTVV.

In its sample, this clone was seen once. The junction differs from germline at one of its ends, possibly a read error. The rearrangement joins TRBV19 to TRBJ1-2; the match to TRBD1 covers 10 bases. The CDR3 runs to 14 residues. Germline CDR1 reads LNHDA; CDR2 reads SQIVND (reference sequence). The CDR3 DNA reads as TGTGCCAGTAGTCTAGACAGGGGGCTCTATGGCTACACCTTC. This translates into CASSLDRGLYGYTF. The full variable domain, with the rest looked up from reference TRBV19 and TRBJ1-2, is DGGITQSPKYLFRKEGQNVTLSCEQNLNHDAMYWYRQDPGQGLRLIYYSQIVNDFQKGDIAEGYSVSREKKESFPLTVTSAQKNPTAFYLCASSLDRGLYGYTFGSGTRLTVV.

The CDR3 nucleotides are TGCAGCGTACGACAGGGGCCCAATCAGCCCCAGCATTTT. It translates to CSVRQGPNQPQHF. The chain uses TRBV29-1 and TRBJ1-5; 8 nucleotides align to TRBD1. The CDR3 has 13 amino acids. CDR1 is SQVTM, CDR2 ANQGSEA, per germline. After removal of 6 bases from V and 3 bases from J, the junction contained 4 bases not matched to a gene.

CDR3: CASSEPGRTNEQFF. The DNA of the CDR3 is TGTGCCAGCAGTGAACCGGGGCGTACCAATGAGCAGTTCTTC. This rearrangement joins TRBV6-1 to TRBJ2-1; tentatively, D is TRBD1 or TRBD2 (5 bases each). Per the germline V gene, CDR1 is MNHNS and CDR2 is SASEGT. The CDR3 loop spans 14 amino acids. Trimming pared 2 bases from V and 6 bases from J, leaving 11 bases between.

The chain employs TRBV5-6 and TRBJ1-1, with a weak D call TRBD1 (5 bases). Germline V gene sequence: CDR1 SGHDT, CDR2 YYEEEE. V lost 3 bases and J 4 bases, leaving 7 bases between the germline ends. The CDR3 runs to 12 residues. In DNA, the CDR3 is TGTGCCAGCAGCTGGGGCGCCACTGAAGCTTTCTTT. The encoded protein is CASSWGATEAFF.

The V gene is TRBV10-3, the J gene TRBJ2-1; TRBD2 is a possible D gene (6 bases). The germline gives CDR1 ENHRY, CDR2 SYGVKD. V dropped 6 bases and J dropped 2 bases, with 17 bases sitting between them. The CDR3 spans 16 residues. CDR3 bases: TGTGCCATCAGGGGCTATGGGACTGCTACCTACAATGAGCAGTTCTTC. This translates into CAIRGYGTATYNEQFF.

With regard to this clone: Other DNA variants within this sample encode the same CDR3. The genes are TRBV18 and TRBJ2-5, with 8 bases fitting TRBD2. Germline CDR1 reads KGHSH; CDR2 reads LQKENI. There are 13 residues in the CDR3. With V trimmed by 6 bases and J by 3 bases, 3 bases remained unmatched. The CDR3 DNA reads as TGTGCCAGCTCGCCGGGACTAGAAGAGACCCAGTACTTC. Protein: CASSPGLEETQYF. Full variable domain (rest looked up from reference TRBV18 and TRBJ2-5): NAGVMQNPRHLVRRRGQEARLRCSPMKGHSHVYWYRQLPEEGLKFMVYLQKENIIDESGMPKERFSAEFPKEGPSILRIQQVVRGDSAAYFCASSPGLEETQYFGPGTRLLVL.

The genes are TRBV11-2 and TRBJ2-2, with 7 bases fitting TRBD2. Germline-derived CDR1 and CDR2 are SGHAT and FQNNGV. This CDR3 is built from 15 residues. J was trimmed by 3 bases and V by 0 bases; bases with no gene match: 1. In DNA form, the CDR3 reads TGTGCCAGCAGCTTAGACGCGGGAGACACCGGGGAGCTGTTTTTT. Translating it yields CASSLDAGDTGELFF.

CDR3 in DNA: TGTGCCAGTAGTACGGGACTTCAAGAGACCCAGTACTTC. It translates to CASSTGLQETQYF. This sequence joins TRBV19 and TRBJ2-5; weak D call: TRBD2 (6 bases). The CDR3 runs to 13 residues. The germline CDR1 and CDR2 sequences are LNHDA and SQIVND (reference sequence). Deletions cut 4 bases from V and 2 bases from J, with 8 bases between.

This sequence joins TRBV18 and TRBJ2-5; unclear D gene. Germline V gene data show CDR1 as KGHSH and CDR2 as LQKENI. Trimming shortened V by 1 base and J by 1 base, and 13 bases separated the two germline ends. The CDR3 runs 16 residues. DNA for the CDR3: TGTGCCAGCTCACCACTTATGGCCAAGATCCAAGAGACCCAGTACTTC. Translating it yields CASSPLMAKIQETQYF.

The V gene is TRBV7-9, the J gene TRBJ2-5; 8 nucleotides match TRBD1. The CDR3 has 17 amino acids. V was clipped by 4 bases and J by 4 bases; unmatched bases: 14. Germline loops: CDR1 SEHNR, CDR2 FQNEAQ (reference sequence). CDR3 sequence reads: CASSSRPGQAVGETQYF. DNA for the CDR3: TGTGCCAGCAGCTCGAGGCCGGGACAGGCGGTAGGAGAGACCCAGTACTTC.

The J gene is TRBJ1-2, the V gene TRBV4-2; D perhaps matches TRBD1 (5 bases). Per the germline V gene, CDR1 is LGHNA and CDR2 is YNFKEQ. V lost 1 base to trimming and J lost 3 bases, with 12 bases between them. The CDR3 covers 15 residues. The CDR3 sequence is CASSQVGGAHYGYTF. The CDR3 coding sequence is TGTGCCAGCAGCCAAGTAGGTGGGGCTCACTATGGCTACACCTTC.